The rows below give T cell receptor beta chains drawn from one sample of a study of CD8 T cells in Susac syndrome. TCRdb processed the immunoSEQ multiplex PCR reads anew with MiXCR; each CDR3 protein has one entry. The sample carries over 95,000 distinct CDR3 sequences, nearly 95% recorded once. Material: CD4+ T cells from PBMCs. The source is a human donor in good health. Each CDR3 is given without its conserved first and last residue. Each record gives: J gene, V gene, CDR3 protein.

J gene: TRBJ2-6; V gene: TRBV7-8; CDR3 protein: ASSLADRLYSGANVLT
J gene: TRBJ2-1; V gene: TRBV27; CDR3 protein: ASSLMGGTTYNEQF
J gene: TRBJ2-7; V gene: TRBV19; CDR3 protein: ASRRTSGGPDYEQY
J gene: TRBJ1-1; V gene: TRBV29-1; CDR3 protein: SVGADRRNTEAF
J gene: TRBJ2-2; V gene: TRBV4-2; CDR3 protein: ASSNRDPLDTGELF
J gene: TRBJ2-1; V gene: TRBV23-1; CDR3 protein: ASSQFGTGPGYSNEQF
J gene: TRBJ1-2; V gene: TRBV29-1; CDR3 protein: SVDQQALSNYGYT
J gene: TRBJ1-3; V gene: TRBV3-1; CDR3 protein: ASSQDPVSGNTIY
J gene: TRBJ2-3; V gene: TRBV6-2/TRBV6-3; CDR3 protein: ASSLLRGLAVSTDTQY
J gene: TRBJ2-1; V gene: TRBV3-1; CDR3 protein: ASRPTGAPNEQF
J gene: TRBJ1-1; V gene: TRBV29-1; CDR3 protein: SVEGDKNTEAF
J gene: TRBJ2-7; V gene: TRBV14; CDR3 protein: ASSPLGGPREQY
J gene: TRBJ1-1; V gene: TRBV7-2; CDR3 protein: AAGGRNTEAF
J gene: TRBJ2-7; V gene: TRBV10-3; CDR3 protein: AISEPPGRGRYEQY
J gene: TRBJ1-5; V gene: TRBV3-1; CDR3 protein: ASSPQGAGNQPQH
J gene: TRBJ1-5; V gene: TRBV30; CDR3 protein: ACQKTGYSNQPQH
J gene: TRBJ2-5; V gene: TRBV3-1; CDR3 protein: ASRISTRAQY
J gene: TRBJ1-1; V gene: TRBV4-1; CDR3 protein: ASSQDLGGLRRAF
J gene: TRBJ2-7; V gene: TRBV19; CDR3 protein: ASSAGLVGPYEQY
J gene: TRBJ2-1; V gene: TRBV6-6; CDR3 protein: ASSYPSGRGNNEQF
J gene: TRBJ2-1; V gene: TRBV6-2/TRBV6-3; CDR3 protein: ASSYSLSGGYNEQF
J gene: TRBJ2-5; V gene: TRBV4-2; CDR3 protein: ASSLGLAGGPFH
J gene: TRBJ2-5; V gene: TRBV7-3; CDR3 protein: ASSIRSQETQY
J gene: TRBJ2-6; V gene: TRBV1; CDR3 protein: TSSQEGLPPTGANVLT
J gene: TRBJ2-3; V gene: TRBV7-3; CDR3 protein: ASTSQAGVIPDTQY
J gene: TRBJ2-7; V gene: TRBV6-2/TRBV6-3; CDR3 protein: ASSGTRSSYEQY
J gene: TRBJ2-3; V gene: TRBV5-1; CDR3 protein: ASSQEDRQDTQY
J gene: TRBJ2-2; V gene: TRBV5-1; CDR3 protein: ASSAGLAGAGELF
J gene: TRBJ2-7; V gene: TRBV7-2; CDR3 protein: ASSLEPNYEQY
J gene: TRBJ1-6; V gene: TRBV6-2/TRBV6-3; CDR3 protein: ASIRDPVRSPLH
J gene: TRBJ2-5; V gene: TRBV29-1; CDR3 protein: SVASGSLGETQY
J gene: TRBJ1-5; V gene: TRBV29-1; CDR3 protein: SVAQGYDQPQH
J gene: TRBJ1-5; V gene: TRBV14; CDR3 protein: ASSQDGGSQPQH
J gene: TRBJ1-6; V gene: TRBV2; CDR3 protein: ASSSGNSPLH
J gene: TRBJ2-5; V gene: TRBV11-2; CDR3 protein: ASSYRSGAQETQY
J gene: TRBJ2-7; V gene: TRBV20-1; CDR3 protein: STTGRAIYEQY
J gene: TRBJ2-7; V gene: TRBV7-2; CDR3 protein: ASSLAAGYEQY
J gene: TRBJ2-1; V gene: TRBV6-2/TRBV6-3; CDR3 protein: ASSYGGQGSYNEQF
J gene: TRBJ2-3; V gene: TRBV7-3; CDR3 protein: ASSPGPTDTQY